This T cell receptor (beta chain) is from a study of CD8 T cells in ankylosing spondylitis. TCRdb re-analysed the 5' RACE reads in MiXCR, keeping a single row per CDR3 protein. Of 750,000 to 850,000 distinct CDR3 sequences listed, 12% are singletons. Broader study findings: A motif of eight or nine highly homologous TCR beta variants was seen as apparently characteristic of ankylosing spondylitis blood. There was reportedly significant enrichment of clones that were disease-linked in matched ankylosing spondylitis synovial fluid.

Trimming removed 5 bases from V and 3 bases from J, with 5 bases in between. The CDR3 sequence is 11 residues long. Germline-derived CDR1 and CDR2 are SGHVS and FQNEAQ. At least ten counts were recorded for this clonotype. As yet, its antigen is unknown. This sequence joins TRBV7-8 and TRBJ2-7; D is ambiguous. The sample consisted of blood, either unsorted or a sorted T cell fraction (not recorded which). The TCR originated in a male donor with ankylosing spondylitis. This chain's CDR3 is CASSPHYEQYF. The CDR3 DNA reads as TGTGCCAGCAGCCCACACTACGAGCAGTACTTC.